Reported below is one TCR beta chain. Its matching antigen is unknown. Between the trimmed V and J ends, which lost 4 bases and 4 bases, there was a span of 15 bases. The CDR3 length is 15 residues. Germline CDR1 and CDR2: SGHNT and YYREEE (reference sequence). Each sorted population was over 98% pure. The source of the sample is a study of beta chain features in type 1 diabetes. Sequencing targeted expressed TCRB transcripts, as all isolated RNA had been reverse transcribed. Clones were sequenced by immunoSEQ multiplex PCR, and TCRdb holds only the in-frame ones, with some missing. The table records about 250,000 clones, roughly an eighth of them present only once. Study-level points and caveats: A closer apparent resemblance between naive, central memory and Treg TCRB repertoires was seen in patients than in healthy donors. Shorter TCRB CDR3s, moderately but significantly so, marked every one of the four CD4+ subsets in Type 1 diabetes patients.

This TCR came from a woman aged 40 to 50 in good health. V is TRBV5-4 and J is TRBJ1-3; D is perhaps TRBD1 (6 bases). Sequenced sample: naive CD4+ T cells from blood. The CDR3 here is CASSPSTGPGNTIYF. In DNA form, the CDR3 reads TGTGCCAGCAGCCCCTCCACAGGGCCAGGAAACACCATATATTTT. Full variable domain (rest looked up from reference TRBV5-4 and TRBJ1-3): ETGVTQSPTHLIKTRGQQVTLRCSSQSGHNTVSWYQQALGQGPQFIFQYYREEENGRGNFPPRFSGLQFPNYSSELNVNALELDDSALYLCASSPSTGPGNTIYFGEGSWLTVV.